A selection of T cell receptor beta chains follows, all from one sample in a study of shared clonotypes between healthy human individuals. This table comes from immunoSEQ multiplex PCR, and its TCRdb copy is limited to in-frame clones, with some not included. The data contain 650,000 to 700,000 clones, less than 95% of them singletons. Sequenced input: memory CD8+ T cells from PBMCs. These receptor sequences come from a man aged 18 to 30 in good health. Some clones in this sample may be carry-over from other donors' samples. Both conserved end residues are part of each CDR3. Each record gives: D gene, clone size, V gene, J gene, CDR3 DNA, CDR3 protein. A D gene is named only where the DNA matches it firmly. Rows may omit the clone size; those that give it use once, few, many or a size class.

d_call: .; clone_size: .; v_call: TRBV15; j_call: TRBJ2-7; cdr3_nt: TGTGCCACCAGCAGAGGAGGGCCGCGCGAGCAGTACTTC; cdr3_aa: CATSRGGPREQYF
d_call: TRBD1; clone_size: .; v_call: TRBV7-8; j_call: TRBJ2-2; cdr3_nt: TGTGCCAGCAGCTCAGGGGGCGGAGCGAACACCGGGGAGCTGTTTTTT; cdr3_aa: CASSSGGGANTGELFF
d_call: TRBD1; clone_size: .; v_call: TRBV18; j_call: TRBJ2-4; cdr3_nt: TGTGCCAGCTCACCAGGGACAGGGGAGGACAAAAACATTCAGTACTTC; cdr3_aa: CASSPGTGEDKNIQYF
d_call: .; clone_size: .; v_call: TRBV28; j_call: TRBJ1-5; cdr3_nt: TGTGCCAGCAGTTTAGGGAGGAATAGCAATCAGCCCCAGCATTTT; cdr3_aa: CASSLGRNSNQPQHF
d_call: .; clone_size: .; v_call: TRBV11-2; j_call: TRBJ2-1; cdr3_nt: TGTGCCAGCAGCTCCCGGAGTGGGAACTACAATGAGCAGTTCTTC; cdr3_aa: CASSSRSGNYNEQFF
d_call: .; clone_size: once; v_call: TRBV27; j_call: TRBJ2-1; cdr3_nt: TGTGCCAGCAGTCCAGACAGTTACAATGAGCAGTTCTTC; cdr3_aa: CASSPDSYNEQFF
d_call: TRBD2; clone_size: .; v_call: TRBV2; j_call: TRBJ2-5; cdr3_nt: TGTGCCAGCAGTTGGGGACTAGCGGGACAAGAGACCCAGTACTTC; cdr3_aa: CASSWGLAGQETQYF
d_call: .; clone_size: .; v_call: TRBV7-2; j_call: TRBJ1-1; cdr3_nt: TGTGCCAGCAGCTTAGATGTCAGGTGGGGCAGGGGCGCCACTGAAGCTTTCTTT; cdr3_aa: CASSLDVRWGRGATEAFF
d_call: TRBD2; clone_size: .; v_call: TRBV7-9; j_call: TRBJ2-3; cdr3_nt: TGTGCCAGCAGCTTAGGTCGCCCGGGACTAGCGAGCACAGATACGCAGTATTTT; cdr3_aa: CASSLGRPGLASTDTQYF
d_call: TRBD2; clone_size: .; v_call: TRBV18; j_call: TRBJ2-4; cdr3_nt: TGTGCCAGCTCACCACCCCGACTAGCGGGAGGTGGGGAAAACATTCAGTACTTC; cdr3_aa: CASSPPRLAGGGENIQYF
d_call: .; clone_size: .; v_call: TRBV6-5; j_call: TRBJ1-1; cdr3_nt: TGTGCCAGCAGTTACTCGGGGGGAGAAGCTTTCTTT; cdr3_aa: CASSYSGGEAFF